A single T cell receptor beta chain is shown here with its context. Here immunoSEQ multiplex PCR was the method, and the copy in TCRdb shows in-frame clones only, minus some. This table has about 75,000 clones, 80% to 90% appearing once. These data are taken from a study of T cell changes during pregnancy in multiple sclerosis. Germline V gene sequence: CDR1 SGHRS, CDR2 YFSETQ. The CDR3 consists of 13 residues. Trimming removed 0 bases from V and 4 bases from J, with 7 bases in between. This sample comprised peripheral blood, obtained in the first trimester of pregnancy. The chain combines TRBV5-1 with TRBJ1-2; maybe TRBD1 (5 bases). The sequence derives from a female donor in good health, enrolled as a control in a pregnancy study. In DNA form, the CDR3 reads TGCGCCAGCAGCTTGGGACAGAGCTATGGCTACACCTTC. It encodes CASSLGQSYGYTF.